The next 18 T cell receptor beta chains were all read from a single sample in a study of control samples from healthy donors and cancer patients. The method was immunoSEQ multiplex PCR; TCRdb's version includes in-frame clones alone and lacks a portion of them. This table has over 100,000 clones, roughly 90% appearing once. The sequencing sample was made of blood. These receptors all come from a man between 18 and 29 years old in good health.

As DNA, the CDR3 is TGTGCCAGCAGCCCCGCGGGACAGCCCTACGAGCAGTACTTC. It translates to CASSPAGQPYEQYF. This chain joins TRBV9 and TRBJ2-7; D might be TRBD1 (7 bases). The germline V gene has CDR1 SGDLS and CDR2 YYNGEE. This CDR3 has 14 amino acids. V was trimmed by 4 bases and J by 2 bases, leaving 13 bases between them. The variable domain in full, with the rest retrieved from reference TRBV9 and TRBJ2-7, is DSGVTQTPKHLITATGQRVTLRCSPRSGDLSVYWYQQSLDQGLQFLIQYYNGEERAKGNILERFSAQQFPDLHSELNLSSLELGDSALYFCASSPAGQPYEQYFGPGTRLTVT.

This chain's CDR3 is CASSLAEAGQFF. The CDR3 region has the DNA TGCGCCAGCAGCTTGGCCGAAGCGGGGCAGTTCTTC. The genes are TRBV5-1 and TRBJ2-1, with D maybe TRBD2 (6 bases). This CDR3 has 12 amino acids. Germline V CDR1 and CDR2: SGHRS, YFSETQ. Trimming left V 0 bases short and J 12 bases short, with 10 bases between. Full variable domain (remainder filled in from reference TRBV5-1 and TRBJ2-1): KAGVTQTPRYLIKTRGQQVTLSCSPISGHRSVSWYQQTPGQGLQFLFEYFSETQRNKGNFPGRFSGRQFSNSRSEMNVSTLELGDSALYLCASSLAEAGQFFGPGTRLTVL.

V is TRBV5-4 and J is TRBJ2-3; perhaps D is TRBD1 or TRBD2 (6 bases each). Germline CDR1 SGHNT, CDR2 YYREEE (reference sequence). The CDR3 is 16 amino acids. V lost 2 bases, J lost 1 base, and 14 bases lay in between. CDR3 in amino acids: CASSFMKRGRTDTQYF. The CDR3 nucleotides are TGTGCCAGCAGCTTTATGAAACGGGGGCGCACAGATACGCAGTATTTT.

CDR3 in DNA: TGTGCCATCAGTGGGGCCCCCACGGGGGGGCCATCTCGGGAGCTGTTTTTT. It yields the protein CAISGAPTGGPSRELFF. The chain has TRBV10-3 and TRBJ2-2; the match to TRBD2 covers 8 bases. CDR1 is ENHRY, CDR2 SYGVKD, per germline. Losses at the gene ends were 4 bases for V and 9 bases for J; bases not matched to a gene: 16. CDR3 length equals 17 residues.

The V call is TRBV3-1 (or the pseudogene TRBV3-2), the J call TRBJ2-5, with 9 bases identical to TRBD2. The V gene's germline CDR1 is LGHDT and CDR2 YNNKEL (reference sequence). V was clipped by 1 base and J by 3 bases; unmatched bases: 6. This CDR3 comprises 16 residues. CDR3 region: CASSQVQGGGEETQYF. The CDR3 DNA follows: TGTGCCAGCAGCCAAGTTCAGGGCGGGGGGGAAGAGACCCAGTACTTC.

V and J are TRBV29-1 and TRBJ1-3; D may be TRBD1 (6 bases). The germline V gene has CDR1 SQVTM and CDR2 ANQGSEA. The CDR3 has 13 residues. Between the trimmed V and J ends, which lost 4 bases and 4 bases, there was a span of 11 bases. In nucleotides, the CDR3 is TGCAGCGTTGCAGGGGCCGGGGGAAACACCATATATTTT. Its translation: CSVAGAGGNTIYF.

The chain couples TRBV6-6 to TRBJ1-5; TRBD1 aligns across 8 bases. Germline V gene data show CDR1 as MNHNY and CDR2 as SVGAGI (reference sequence). V lost 2 bases and J lost 4; bases outside the gene matches: 4. The CDR3 has 15 residues. CDR3 DNA sequence: TGTGCCAGCAGTTACCAAGGACAGGGTAATCAGCCCCAGCATTTT. This translates into CASSYQGQGNQPQHF.

This chain uses TRBV28 with TRBJ2-3, with 12 bases matching TRBD2. V shed 5 bases, J shed 6 bases, and the junction held 6 bases outside the gene matches. The CDR3 is made up of 15 amino acids. Looked up from germline, CDR1 is MDHEN and CDR2 is SYDVKM. As DNA, the CDR3 is TGTGCCAGCAGTCCTTGGACTAGCGGGGTCGATACGCAGTATTTT. Encoded protein: CASSPWTSGVDTQYF. Together with reference TRBV28 and TRBJ2-3, the CDR3 gives the full variable domain: DVKVTQSSRYLVKRTGEKVFLECVQDMDHENMFWYRQDPGLGLRLIYFSYDVKMKEKGDIPEGYSVSREKKERFSLILESASTNQTSMYLCASSPWTSGVDTQYFGPGTRLTVL.

The chain carries TRBV6-1 and TRBJ2-5; D possibly matches TRBD1 or TRBD2 (5 bases each). The V gene's germline CDR1 is MNHNS and CDR2 SASEGT. CDR3 length equals 11 residues. The CDR3 DNA sequence: TGTGCTTCGGGGCCCTGGGAGACCCAGTACTTC. Encoded protein: CASGPWETQYF.

This clone was seen just once. This chain uses TRBV7-9 with TRBJ1-4; D might be TRBD1 (6 bases). Germline CDR1 SEHNR, CDR2 FQNEAQ (reference sequence). The V and J ends lost 5 bases and 6 bases respectively, with 13 bases between them. This CDR3 contains 14 residues. CDR3 nucleotide sequence: TGTGCCAGCAGCCCCCACAGGGTAGATGAAAAACTGTTTTTT. Its translation: CASSPHRVDEKLFF.

A single count supports this clone. The rearrangement uses TRBV19 and TRBJ1-5, with 8 bases aligning to TRBD1. J was trimmed by 0 bases and V by 9 bases; bases with no gene match: 13. Germline V CDR1 and CDR2: LNHDA, SQIVND (reference sequence). CDR3 length: 17 residues. DNA of the CDR3: TGTGCCAGAATACGGGACAGGCATACCCATAGCAATCAGCCCCAGCATTTT. Translating it yields CARIRDRHTHSNQPQHF.

The genes are TRBV5-1 and TRBJ1-3; D perhaps matches TRBD1 (5 bases). The CDR3 loop spans 15 amino acids. V lost 5 bases and J lost 0, with 12 bases in between. Germline values: CDR1 SGHRS, CDR2 YFSETQ. The CDR3 DNA reads TGCGCCAGCAGTCCGGGACCGAGCTCTGGAAACACCATATATTTT. This gives the protein CASSPGPSSGNTIYF.

This rearrangement joins TRBV2 to TRBJ2-2, with TRBD1 identical over 7 bases. Germline loops: CDR1 SNHLY, CDR2 FYNNEI. The CDR3 runs 16 residues. J was trimmed by 3 bases and V by 6 bases; bases with no gene match: 10. Here the CDR3 DNA reads TGTGCCAGCAGGGCCAGGGGGATCAGGGACACCGGGGAGCTGTTTTTT. Its translation: CASRARGIRDTGELFF.

The V gene is TRBV7-2, the J gene TRBJ2-7; 9 positions match TRBD2. The germline V gene encodes CDR1 SGHTA and CDR2 FQGNSA. This CDR3 contains 16 residues. J gave up 6 bases and V 1 base, and 10 bases lay outside the gene matches. In nucleotides, the CDR3 is TGTGCCAGCAGCTTAGACGTAGGCGGGGGGGCGATCGAGCAGTACTTC. It encodes CASSLDVGGGAIEQYF.

This clone was detected only once. The chain carries TRBV11-2 and TRBJ2-7, with 7 bases matching TRBD2. V trimming: 5 bases; J trimming: 2 bases; junction bases outside the gene matches: 12. This CDR3 has 16 amino acids. CDR1 is SGHAT and CDR2 is FQNNGV in the germline V gene. The CDR3 is CASSPMRGKTTYEQYF. The CDR3 DNA reads as TGTGCCAGCAGCCCCATGCGGGGGAAAACCACCTACGAGCAGTACTTC.

The chain has TRBV2 and TRBJ2-5; unclear D gene. The CDR3 is 11 residues long. Per the germline V gene, CDR1 is SNHLY and CDR2 is FYNNEI. Between the trimmed V and J ends, which lost 6 bases and 4 bases, there was a span of 6 bases. The CDR3 reads CASRGLETQYF. CDR3 nucleotides: TGTGCCAGCAGGGGCTTAGAGACCCAGTACTTC.

The rearrangement links TRBV9 to TRBJ1-2; D unresolved. This CDR3 is 19 amino acids long. Germline V lookup: CDR1 SGDLS, CDR2 YYNGEE. V was trimmed by 2 bases and J by 4 bases, leaving 27 bases between them. The DNA for the CDR3 is TGTGCCAGCAGCGTGGGCACGGGCAGCCCGTTCGGCAAAAGCTATGGCTACACCTTC. Translating it yields CASSVGTGSPFGKSYGYTF.

The chain links TRBV24-1 to TRBJ2-1; D unresolved. The CDR3 runs 13 residues. V was cut by 6 bases and J by 2 bases, with 7 bases left in between. Germline lookup yields CDR1 KGHDR and CDR2 SFDVKD. In DNA form, the CDR3 reads TGTGCCACCAGTCCTGGCCCCTACAATGAGCAGTTCTTC. This gives the protein CATSPGPYNEQFF.